The T cell receptor (beta chain) under discussion was sequenced for a study of T cells in Graves' hyperthyroidism and ophthalmopathy. Study information: The blood sample was taken at first diagnosis, before treatment began. Regarding the study as a whole: Blood also showed most of the thyroid clonotypes that were expanded above 0.001.

The source material, RNA transcripts, was used to amplify TCR beta CDR3 regions. The HTBI primer set drove a first-round RT-PCR of the TCR CDR3. TCRdb fed the multiplex PCR reads into MiXCR, producing one record per CDR3 protein. The table has approximately 370,000 distinct CDR3 sequences, about 18% seen once. With a duration under 2 months, the hyperthyroidism was newly diagnosed in patients aged 18 to 65. Of note for this clonotype: The target antigen is unknown.

The CDR3 sequence is 16 residues long. Trimming pared 2 bases from V and 0 bases from J, leaving 11 bases between. Germline assignment: CDR1 SGHTA and CDR2 FQGNSA. The gene calls are TRBV7-2 and TRBJ2-1; D not resolved. Material for sequencing was blood. The TCR comes from a woman in her twenties or thirties with Graves' hyperthyroidism that later progressed to Graves' ophthalmopathy. The CDR3 DNA follows: TGTGCCAGCAGCTTATACTCAGGAAGCTCCTACAATGAGCAGTTCTTC. Translation: CASSLYSGSSYNEQFF.